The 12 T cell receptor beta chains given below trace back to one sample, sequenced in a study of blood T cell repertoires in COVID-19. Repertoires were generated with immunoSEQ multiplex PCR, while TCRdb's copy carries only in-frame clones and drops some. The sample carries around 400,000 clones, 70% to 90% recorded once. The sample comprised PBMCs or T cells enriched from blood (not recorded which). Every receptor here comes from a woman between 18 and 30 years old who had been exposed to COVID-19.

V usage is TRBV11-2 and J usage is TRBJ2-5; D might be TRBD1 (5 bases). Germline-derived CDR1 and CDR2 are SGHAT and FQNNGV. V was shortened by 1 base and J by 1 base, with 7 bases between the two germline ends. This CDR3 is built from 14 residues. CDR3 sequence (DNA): TGTGCCAGCAGCTTAGTAAGGGGCCAAGAGACCCAGTACTTC. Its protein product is CASSLVRGQETQYF.

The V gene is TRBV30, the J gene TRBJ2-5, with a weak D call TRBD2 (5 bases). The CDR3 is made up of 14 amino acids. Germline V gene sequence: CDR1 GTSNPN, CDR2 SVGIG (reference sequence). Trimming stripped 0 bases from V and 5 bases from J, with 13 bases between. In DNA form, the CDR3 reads TGTGCCTGGAGTGTATTGTCGGGGTGGGAGACCCAGTACTTC. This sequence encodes CAWSVLSGWETQYF.

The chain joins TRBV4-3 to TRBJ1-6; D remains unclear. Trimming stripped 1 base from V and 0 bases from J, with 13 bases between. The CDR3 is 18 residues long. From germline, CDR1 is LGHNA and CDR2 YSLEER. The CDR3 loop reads CASSQALPRSSYNSPLHF. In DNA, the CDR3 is TGCGCCAGCAGCCAAGCTTTGCCGCGAAGCTCCTATAATTCACCCCTCCACTTT.

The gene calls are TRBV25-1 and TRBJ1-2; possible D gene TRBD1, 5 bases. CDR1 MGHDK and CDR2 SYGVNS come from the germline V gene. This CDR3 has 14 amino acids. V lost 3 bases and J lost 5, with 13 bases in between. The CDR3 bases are TGTGCCAGCAGTGAGTTGGGACTGCAGTATGGCTACACCTTC. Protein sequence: CASSELGLQYGYTF.

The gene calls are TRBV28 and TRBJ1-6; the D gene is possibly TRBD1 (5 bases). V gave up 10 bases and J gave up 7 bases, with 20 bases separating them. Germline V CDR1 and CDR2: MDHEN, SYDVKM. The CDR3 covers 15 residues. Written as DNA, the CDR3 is TGTGCCACCACGGGGGGGACGTTCCTCAATTCACCCCTCCACTTT. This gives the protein CATTGGTFLNSPLHF.

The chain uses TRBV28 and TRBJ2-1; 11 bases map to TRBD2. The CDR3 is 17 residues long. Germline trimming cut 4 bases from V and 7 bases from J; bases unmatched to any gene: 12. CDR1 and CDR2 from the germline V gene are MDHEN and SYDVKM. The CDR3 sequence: CASSSTSLAGGENEQFF. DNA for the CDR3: TGTGCCAGCAGTTCCACCTCCTTAGCGGGAGGGGAGAATGAGCAGTTCTTC.

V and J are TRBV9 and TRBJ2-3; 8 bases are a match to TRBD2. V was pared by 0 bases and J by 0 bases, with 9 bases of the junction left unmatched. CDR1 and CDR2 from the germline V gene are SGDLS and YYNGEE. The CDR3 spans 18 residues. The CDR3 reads CASSVEAGEVYSTDTQYF. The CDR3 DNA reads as TGTGCCAGCAGCGTAGAAGCGGGGGAAGTCTATAGCACAGATACGCAGTATTTT.

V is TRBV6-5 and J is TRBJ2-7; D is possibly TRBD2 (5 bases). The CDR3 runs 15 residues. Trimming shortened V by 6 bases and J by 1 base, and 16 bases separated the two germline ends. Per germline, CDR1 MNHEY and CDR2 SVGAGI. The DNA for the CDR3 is TGTGCCAGCAGCCCCTCGACTGGGAGATCCTACGAGCAGTACTTC. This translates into CASSPSTGRSYEQYF.

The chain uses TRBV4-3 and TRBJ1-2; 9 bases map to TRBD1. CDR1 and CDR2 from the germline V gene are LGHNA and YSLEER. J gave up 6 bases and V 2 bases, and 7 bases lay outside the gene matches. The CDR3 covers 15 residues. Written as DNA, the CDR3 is TGCGCCAGCAGCCAAAAGACAGGGGGGGGTGATGGCTACACCTTC. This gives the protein CASSQKTGGGDGYTF.

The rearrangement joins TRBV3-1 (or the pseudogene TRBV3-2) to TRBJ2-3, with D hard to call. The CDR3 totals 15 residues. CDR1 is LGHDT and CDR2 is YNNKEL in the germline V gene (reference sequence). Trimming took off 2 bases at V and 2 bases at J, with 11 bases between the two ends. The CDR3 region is CASSQNKFVTDTQYF. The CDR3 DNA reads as TGTGCCAGCAGCCAAAACAAATTTGTCACAGATACGCAGTATTTT.

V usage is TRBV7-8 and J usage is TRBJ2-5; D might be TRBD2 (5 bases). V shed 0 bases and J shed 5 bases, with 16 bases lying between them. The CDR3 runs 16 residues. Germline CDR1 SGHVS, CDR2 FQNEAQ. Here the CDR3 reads CASSLARLNLGETQYF. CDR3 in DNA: TGTGCCAGCAGCTTAGCACGACTAAACCTGGGCGAGACCCAGTACTTC.

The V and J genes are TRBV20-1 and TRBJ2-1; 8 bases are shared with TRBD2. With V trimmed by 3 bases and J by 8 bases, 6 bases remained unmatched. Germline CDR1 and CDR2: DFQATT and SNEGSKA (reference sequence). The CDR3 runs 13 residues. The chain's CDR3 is CSASRAGVDEQFF. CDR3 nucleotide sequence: TGCAGTGCTAGTCGAGCGGGAGTGGATGAGCAGTTCTTC.